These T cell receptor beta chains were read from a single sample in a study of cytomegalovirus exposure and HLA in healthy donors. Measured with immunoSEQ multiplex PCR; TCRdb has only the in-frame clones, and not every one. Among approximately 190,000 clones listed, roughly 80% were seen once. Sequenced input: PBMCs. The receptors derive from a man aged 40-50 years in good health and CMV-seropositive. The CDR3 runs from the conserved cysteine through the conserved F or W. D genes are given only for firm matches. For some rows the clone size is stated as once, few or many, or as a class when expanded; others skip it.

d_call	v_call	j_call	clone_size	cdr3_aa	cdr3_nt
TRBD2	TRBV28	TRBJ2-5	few	CASSDWTSGGETQYF	TGTGCCAGCAGTGACTGGACTAGCGGGGGGGAGACCCAGTACTTC
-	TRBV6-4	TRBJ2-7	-	CASPVGASYEQYF	TGTGCCAGCCCTGTAGGGGCATCCTACGAGCAGTACTTC
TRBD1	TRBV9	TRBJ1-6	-	CASSGQGEYNSPLHF	TGTGCCAGCAGCGGACAGGGGGAGTATAATTCACCCCTCCACTTT
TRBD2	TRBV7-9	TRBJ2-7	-	CASSRGGDYEQYF	TGTGCCAGCAGCCGCGGGGGAGACTACGAGCAGTACTTC
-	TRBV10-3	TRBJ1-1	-	CAIRSDSQNTEAFF	TGTGCCATCAGATCGGACAGTCAGAACACTGAAGCTTTCTTT
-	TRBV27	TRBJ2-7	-	CASSLYTRGTYEQYF	TGTGCCAGCAGTTTATATACCAGGGGAACCTACGAGCAGTACTTC
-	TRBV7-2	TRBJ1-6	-	CASSLGGGYNSPLHF	TGTGCCAGCAGCTTAGGCGGGGGTTATAATTCACCCCTCCACTTT
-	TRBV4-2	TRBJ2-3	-	CASSQDPRLSDTQYF	TGTGCCAGCAGCCAAGATCCCAGGCTTTCAGATACGCAGTATTTT
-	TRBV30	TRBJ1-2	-	CAWSAGQRANYGYTF	TGTGCCTGGAGTGCGGGACAACGAGCTAACTATGGCTACACCTTC
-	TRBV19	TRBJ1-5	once	CASRGFGGLSNQPQHF	TGTGCCAGTAGAGGGTTCGGAGGACTCTCCAATCAGCCCCAGCATTTT
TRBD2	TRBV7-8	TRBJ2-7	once	CASSRTSGLLYEQYF	TGTGCCAGCAGCCGGACTAGCGGGTTGCTCTACGAGCAGTACTTC
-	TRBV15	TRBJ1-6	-	CATSRDGQLSPLHF	TGTGCCACCAGCAGAGATGGACAGCTATCACCCCTCCACTTT
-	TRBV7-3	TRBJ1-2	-	CASSPTGESGYTF	TGTGCCAGTAGCCCGACGGGGGAGAGTGGCTACACCTTC
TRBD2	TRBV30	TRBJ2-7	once	CASRGGPYEQYF	TGTGCCTCCCGCGGGGGACCCTACGAGCAGTACTTC
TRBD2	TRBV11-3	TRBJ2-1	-	CASSSAGTRSSEQFF	TGTGCCAGCAGCTCAGCCGGGACTAGGTCTTCCGAGCAGTTCTTC
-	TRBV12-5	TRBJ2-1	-	CASGGGSTYNEQFF	TGTGCTAGTGGAGGAGGGAGCACCTACAATGAGCAGTTCTTC
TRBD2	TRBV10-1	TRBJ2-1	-	CASSESLAGGTNEQFF	TGCGCCAGCAGTGAGTCGTTAGCGGGGGGTACGAATGAGCAGTTCTTC
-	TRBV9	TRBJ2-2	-	CASRGQGKLFF	TGTGCCAGCAGGGGGCAGGGAAAGCTGTTTTTT
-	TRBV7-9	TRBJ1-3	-	CASSWDTSGNTIYF	TGTGCCAGCAGCTGGGACACCTCTGGAAACACCATATATTTT
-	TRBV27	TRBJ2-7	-	CASTTGGGDEQYF	TGTGCCAGCACCACAGGGGGAGGGGACGAGCAGTACTTC
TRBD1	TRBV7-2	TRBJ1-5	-	CASSNRGGSQPQHF	TGTGCCAGCAGCAACAGGGGGGGAAGTCAGCCCCAGCATTTT
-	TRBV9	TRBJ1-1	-	CASSVDRNTEAFF	TGTGCCAGCAGCGTAGACAGGAACACTGAAGCTTTCTTT
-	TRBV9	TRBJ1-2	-	CASTDRTYGYTF	TGTGCCAGCACCGACAGGACCTATGGCTACACCTTC
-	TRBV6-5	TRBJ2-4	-	CALWTGQGGKNIQYF	TGTGCCCTCTGGACCGGCCAGGGAGGCAAAAACATTCAGTACTTC
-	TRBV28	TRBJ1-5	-	CASSYGLDRLNQPQHF	TGTGCCAGCAGTTATGGCCTGGACAGACTCAATCAGCCCCAGCATTTT
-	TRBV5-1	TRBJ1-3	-	CASSLDPVRNTIYF	TGCGCCAGCAGCTTGGATCCAGTTAGAAACACCATATATTTT
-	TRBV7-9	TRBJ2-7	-	CASSPRDVEAYEQYF	TGTGCCAGCAGCCCACGAGACGTGGAGGCCTACGAGCAGTACTTC
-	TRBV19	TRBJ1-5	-	CASVPVGHDNQPQHF	TGTGCCAGTGTTCCCGTGGGACATGATAATCAGCCCCAGCATTTT
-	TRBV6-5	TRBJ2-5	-	CASSSEGVTGETQYF	TGTGCCAGCAGTTCTGAGGGGGTTACTGGGGAGACCCAGTACTTC
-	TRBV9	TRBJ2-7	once	CASSPRGETGPYEQYF	TGTGCCAGCAGCCCGAGAGGGGAGACAGGCCCCTACGAGCAGTACTTC
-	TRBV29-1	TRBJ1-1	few	CSVVGRLNTEAFF	TGCAGCGTTGTCGGCAGGCTGAACACTGAAGCTTTCTTT